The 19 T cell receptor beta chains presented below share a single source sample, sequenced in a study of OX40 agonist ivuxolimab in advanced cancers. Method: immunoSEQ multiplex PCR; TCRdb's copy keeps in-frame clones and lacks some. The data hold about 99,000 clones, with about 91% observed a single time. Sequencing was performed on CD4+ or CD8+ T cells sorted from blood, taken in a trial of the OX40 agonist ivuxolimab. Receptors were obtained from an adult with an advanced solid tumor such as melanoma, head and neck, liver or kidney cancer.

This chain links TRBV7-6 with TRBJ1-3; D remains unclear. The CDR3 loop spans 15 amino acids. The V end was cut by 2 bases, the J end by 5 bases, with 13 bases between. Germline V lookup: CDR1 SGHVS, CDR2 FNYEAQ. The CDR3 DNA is TGTGCCAGCAGCTTATCGAGAGAGGGTAGAAACACCATATATTTT. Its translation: CASSLSREGRNTIYF. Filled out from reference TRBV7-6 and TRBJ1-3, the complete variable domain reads GAGVSQSPRYKVTKRGQDVALRCDPISGHVSLYWYRQALGQGPEFLTYFNYEAQQDKSGLPNDRFSAERPEGSISTLTIQRTEQRDSAMYRCASSLSREGRNTIYFGEGSWLTVV.

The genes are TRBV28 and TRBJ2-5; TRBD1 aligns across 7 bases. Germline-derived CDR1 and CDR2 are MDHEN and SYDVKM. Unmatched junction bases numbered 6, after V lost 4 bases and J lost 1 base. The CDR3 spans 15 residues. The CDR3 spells CASSSSGQSQETQYF. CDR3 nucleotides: TGTGCCAGCAGTTCCTCGGGACAGTCCCAAGAGACCCAGTACTTC.

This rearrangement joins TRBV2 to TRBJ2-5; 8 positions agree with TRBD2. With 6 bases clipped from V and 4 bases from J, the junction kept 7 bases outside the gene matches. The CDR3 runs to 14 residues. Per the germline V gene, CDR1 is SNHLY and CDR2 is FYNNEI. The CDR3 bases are TGTGCCAGCAGCCCGGGACTAGTGTTAGAGACCCAGTACTTC. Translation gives CASSPGLVLETQYF.

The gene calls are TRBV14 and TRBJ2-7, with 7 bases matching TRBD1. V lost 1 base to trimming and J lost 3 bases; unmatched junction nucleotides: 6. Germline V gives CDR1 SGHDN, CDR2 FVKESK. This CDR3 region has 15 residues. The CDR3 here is CASSQGISGGYEQYF. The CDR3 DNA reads TGTGCCAGCAGCCAAGGTATCTCAGGGGGCTACGAGCAGTACTTC.

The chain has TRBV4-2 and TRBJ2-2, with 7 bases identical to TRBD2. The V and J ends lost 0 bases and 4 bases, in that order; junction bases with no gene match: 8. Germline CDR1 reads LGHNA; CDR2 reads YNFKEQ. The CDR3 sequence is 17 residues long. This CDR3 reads CASSQEPLAAITGELFF. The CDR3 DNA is TGTGCCAGCAGCCAAGAACCCCTAGCGGCCATCACCGGGGAGCTGTTTTTT.

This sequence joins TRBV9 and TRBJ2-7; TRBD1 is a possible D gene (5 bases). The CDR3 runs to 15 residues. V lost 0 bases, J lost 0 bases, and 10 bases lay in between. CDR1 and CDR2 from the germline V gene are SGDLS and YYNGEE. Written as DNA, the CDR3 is TGTGCCAGCAGCGTAGGGCAGGGTACCTCCTACGAGCAGTACTTC. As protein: CASSVGQGTSYEQYF.

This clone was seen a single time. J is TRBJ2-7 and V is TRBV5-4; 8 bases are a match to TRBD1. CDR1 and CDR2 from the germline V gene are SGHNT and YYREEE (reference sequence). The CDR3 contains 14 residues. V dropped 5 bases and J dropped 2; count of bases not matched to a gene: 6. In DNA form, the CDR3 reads TGTGCCAGCAGGACCGACAGGGGCGCCTACGAGCAGTACTTC. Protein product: CASRTDRGAYEQYF.

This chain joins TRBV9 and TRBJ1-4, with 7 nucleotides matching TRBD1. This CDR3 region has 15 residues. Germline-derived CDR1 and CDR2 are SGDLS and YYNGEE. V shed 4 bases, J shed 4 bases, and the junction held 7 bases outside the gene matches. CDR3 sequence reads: CASSPRTGRNEKLFF. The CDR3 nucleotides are TGTGCCAGCAGCCCCCGGACAGGCCGTAATGAAAAACTGTTTTTT.

CDR3 coding DNA: TGTGCCAGCAGCCTTCTTGCGGGTTACGAGCAGTACTTC. As protein: CASSLLAGYEQYF. The chain combines TRBV11-2 with TRBJ2-7; weak D call: TRBD2 (5 bases). This CDR3 has 13 residues. With 5 bases removed from V and 4 bases from J, the gap between germline ends came to 12 bases. Germline loops: CDR1 SGHAT, CDR2 FQNNGV.

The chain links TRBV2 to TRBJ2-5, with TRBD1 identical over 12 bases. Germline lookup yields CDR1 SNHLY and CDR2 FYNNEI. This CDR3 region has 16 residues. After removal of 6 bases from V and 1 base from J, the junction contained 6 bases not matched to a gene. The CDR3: CASSRDRGQGQETQYF. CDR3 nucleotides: TGTGCCAGCAGCCGGGACAGGGGGCAAGGCCAAGAGACCCAGTACTTC.

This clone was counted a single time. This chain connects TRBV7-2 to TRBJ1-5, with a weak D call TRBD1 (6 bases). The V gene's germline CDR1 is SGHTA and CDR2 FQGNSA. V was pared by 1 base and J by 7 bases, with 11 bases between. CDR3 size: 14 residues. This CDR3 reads CASSLGTAGQPQHF. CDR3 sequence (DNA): TGTGCCAGCAGCTTAGGGACAGCCGGGCAGCCCCAGCATTTT.

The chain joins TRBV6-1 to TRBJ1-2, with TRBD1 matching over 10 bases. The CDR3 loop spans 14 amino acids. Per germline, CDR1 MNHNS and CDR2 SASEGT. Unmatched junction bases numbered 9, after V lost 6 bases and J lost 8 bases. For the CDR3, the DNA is TGTGCCAGCAGCGAGACAGGGGGCGCAGGGGGCTACACCTTC. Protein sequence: CASSETGGAGGYTF.

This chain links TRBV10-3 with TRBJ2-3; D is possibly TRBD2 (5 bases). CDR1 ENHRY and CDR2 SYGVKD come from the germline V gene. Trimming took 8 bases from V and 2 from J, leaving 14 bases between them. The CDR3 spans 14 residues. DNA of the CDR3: TGTGCCATCGCCAGAACTAGTTACACAGATACGCAGTATTTT. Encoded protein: CAIARTSYTDTQYF.

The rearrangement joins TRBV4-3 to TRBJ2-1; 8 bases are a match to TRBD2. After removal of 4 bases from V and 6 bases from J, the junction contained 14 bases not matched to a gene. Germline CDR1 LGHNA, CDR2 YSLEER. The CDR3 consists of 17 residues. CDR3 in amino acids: CASSRSLTGLGANEQFF. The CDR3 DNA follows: TGCGCCAGCAGCCGCAGCCTGACGGGACTAGGGGCCAATGAGCAGTTCTTC.

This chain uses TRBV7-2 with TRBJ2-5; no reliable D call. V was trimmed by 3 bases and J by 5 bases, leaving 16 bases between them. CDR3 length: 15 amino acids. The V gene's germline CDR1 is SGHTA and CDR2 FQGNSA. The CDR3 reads CASSFTHGWSETQYF. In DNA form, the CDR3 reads TGTGCCAGCAGCTTTACCCACGGCTGGAGTGAGACCCAGTACTTC.

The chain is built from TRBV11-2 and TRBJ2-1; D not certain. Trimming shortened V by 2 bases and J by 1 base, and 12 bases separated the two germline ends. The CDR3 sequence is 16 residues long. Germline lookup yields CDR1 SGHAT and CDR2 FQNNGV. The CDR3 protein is CASSLLGRRSYNEQFF. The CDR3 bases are TGTGCCAGCAGCTTACTGGGTAGGCGGTCCTACAATGAGCAGTTCTTC.

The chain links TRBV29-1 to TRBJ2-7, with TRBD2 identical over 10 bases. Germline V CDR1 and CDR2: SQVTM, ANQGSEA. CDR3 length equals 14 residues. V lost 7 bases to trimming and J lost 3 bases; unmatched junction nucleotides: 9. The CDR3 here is CSARGSSGSYEQYF. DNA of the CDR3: TGCAGCGCCCGAGGGTCTAGCGGGAGCTACGAGCAGTACTTC.

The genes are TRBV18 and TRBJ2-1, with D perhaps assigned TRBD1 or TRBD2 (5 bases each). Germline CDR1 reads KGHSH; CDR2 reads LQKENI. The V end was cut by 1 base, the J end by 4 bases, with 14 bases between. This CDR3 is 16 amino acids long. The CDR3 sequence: CASSPLRGDDYNEQFF. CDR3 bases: TGTGCCAGCTCACCACTTAGGGGAGATGATTACAATGAGCAGTTCTTC.

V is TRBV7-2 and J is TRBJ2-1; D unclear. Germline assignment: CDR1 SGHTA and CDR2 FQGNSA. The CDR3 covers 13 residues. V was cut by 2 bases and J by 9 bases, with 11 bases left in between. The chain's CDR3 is CASSLRSVGEQFF. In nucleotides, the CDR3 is TGTGCCAGCAGCTTAAGGTCGGTGGGTGAGCAGTTCTTC.